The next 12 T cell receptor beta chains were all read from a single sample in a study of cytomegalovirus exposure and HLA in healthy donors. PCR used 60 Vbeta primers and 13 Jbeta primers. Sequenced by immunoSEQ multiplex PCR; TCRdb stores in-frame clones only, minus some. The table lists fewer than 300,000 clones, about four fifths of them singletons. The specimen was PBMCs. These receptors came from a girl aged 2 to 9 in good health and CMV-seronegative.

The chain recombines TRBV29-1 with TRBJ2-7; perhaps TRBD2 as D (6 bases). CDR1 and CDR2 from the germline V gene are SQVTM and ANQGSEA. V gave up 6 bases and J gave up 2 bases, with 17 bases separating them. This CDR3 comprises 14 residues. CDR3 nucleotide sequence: TGCAGCGTGGCCTTGTGGCGGGATACCTACGAGCAGTACTTC. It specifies CSVALWRDTYEQYF.

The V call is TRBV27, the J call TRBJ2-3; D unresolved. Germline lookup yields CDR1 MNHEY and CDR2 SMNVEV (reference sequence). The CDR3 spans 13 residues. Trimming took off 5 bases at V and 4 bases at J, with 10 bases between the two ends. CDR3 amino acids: CASSTYVADTQYF. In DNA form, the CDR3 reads TGTGCCAGCAGTACATACGTCGCAGATACGCAGTATTTT.

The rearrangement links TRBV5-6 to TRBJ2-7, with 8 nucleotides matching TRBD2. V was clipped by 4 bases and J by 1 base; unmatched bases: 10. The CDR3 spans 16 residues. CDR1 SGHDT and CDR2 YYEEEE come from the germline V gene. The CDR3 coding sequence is TGTGCCAGCAGCCTATCAGGCGGGGGGCCTTCCTACGAGCAGTACTTC. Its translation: CASSLSGGGPSYEQYF.

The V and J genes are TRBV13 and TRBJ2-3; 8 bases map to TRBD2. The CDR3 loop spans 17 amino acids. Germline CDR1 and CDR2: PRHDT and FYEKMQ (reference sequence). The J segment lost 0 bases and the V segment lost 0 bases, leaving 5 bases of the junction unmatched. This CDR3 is CASSLGRSSGSTDTQYF. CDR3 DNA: TGTGCCAGCAGCTTAGGCCGGTCTAGCGGGAGCACAGATACGCAGTATTTT.

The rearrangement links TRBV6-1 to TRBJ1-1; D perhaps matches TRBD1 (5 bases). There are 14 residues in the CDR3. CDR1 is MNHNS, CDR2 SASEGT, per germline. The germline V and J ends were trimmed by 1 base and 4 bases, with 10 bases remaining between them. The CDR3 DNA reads TGTGCCAGCAGTGAAGGGGGGGGTCGCACTGAAGCTTTCTTT. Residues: CASSEGGGRTEAFF.

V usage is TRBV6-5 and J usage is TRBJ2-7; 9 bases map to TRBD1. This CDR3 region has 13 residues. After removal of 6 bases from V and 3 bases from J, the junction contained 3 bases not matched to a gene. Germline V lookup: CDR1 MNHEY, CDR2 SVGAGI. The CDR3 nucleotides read TGTGCCAGCAGGGGGGACAGGGTCTACGAGCAGTACTTC. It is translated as CASRGDRVYEQYF.

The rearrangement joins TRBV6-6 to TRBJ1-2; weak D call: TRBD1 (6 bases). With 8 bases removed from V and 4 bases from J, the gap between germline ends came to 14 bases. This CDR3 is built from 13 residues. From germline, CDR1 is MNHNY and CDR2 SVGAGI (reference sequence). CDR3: CASSGARVYGYTF. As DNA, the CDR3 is TGTGCCAGCTCAGGGGCGCGAGTCTATGGCTACACCTTC.

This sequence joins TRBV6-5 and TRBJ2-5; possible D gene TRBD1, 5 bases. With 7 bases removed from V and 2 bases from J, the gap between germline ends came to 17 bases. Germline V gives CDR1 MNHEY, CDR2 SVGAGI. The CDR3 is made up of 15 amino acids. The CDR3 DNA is TGTGCCAGCAACCCCACCCCGGCAGGGCAAGAGACCCAGTACTTC. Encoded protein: CASNPTPAGQETQYF.

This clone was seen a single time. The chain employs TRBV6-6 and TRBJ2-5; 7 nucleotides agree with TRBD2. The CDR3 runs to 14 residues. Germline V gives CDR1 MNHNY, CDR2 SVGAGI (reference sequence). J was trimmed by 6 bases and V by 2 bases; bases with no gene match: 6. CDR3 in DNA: TGTGCCAGCAGTTACCGGCGGGGGAGGCAGACCCAGTACTTC. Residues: CASSYRRGRQTQYF.

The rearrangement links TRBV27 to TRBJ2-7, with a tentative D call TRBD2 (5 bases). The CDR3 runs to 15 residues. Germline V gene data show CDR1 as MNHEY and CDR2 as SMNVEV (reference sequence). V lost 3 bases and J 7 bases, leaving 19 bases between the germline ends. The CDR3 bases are TGTGCCAGCAGTTTGGTGGGGAACGGGATGGTGGAGCAGTACTTC. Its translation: CASSLVGNGMVEQYF.

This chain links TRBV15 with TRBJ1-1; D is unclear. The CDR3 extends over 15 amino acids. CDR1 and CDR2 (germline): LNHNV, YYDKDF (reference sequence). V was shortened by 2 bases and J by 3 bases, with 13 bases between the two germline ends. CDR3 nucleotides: TGTGCCACCAGCAGACGACTCACGGGTGACACTGAAGCTTTCTTT. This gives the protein CATSRRLTGDTEAFF.

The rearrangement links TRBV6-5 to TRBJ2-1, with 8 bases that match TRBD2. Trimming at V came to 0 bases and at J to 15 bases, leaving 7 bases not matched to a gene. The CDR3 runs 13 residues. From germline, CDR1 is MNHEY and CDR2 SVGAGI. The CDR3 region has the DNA TGTGCCAGCAGTTACTCGCGGGGCGGGGGGTTGTTCTTC. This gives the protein CASSYSRGGGLFF.